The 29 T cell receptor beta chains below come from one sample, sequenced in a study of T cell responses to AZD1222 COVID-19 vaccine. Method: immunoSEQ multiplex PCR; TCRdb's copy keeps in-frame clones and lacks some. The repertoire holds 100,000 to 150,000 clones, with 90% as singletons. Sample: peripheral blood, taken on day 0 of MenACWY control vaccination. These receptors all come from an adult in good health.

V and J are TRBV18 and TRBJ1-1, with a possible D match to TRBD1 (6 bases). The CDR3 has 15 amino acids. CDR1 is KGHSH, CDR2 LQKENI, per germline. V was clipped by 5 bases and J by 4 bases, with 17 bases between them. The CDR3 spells CASSELTGWGTEAFF. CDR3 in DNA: TGTGCCAGCTCAGAATTAACAGGGTGGGGCACTGAAGCTTTCTTT.

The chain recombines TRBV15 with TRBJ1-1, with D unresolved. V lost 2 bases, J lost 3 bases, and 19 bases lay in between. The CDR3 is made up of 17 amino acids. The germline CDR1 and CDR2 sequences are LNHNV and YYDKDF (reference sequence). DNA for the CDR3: TGTGCCACCAGCAGATCCCTTTCACTGAGGGAAGACACTGAAGCTTTCTTT. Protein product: CATSRSLSLREDTEAFF.

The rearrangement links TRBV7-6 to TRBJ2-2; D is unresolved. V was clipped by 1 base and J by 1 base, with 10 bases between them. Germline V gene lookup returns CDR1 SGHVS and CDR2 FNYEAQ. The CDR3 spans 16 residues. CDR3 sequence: CASSLVRKRNTGELFF. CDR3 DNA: TGTGCCAGCAGCTTAGTTCGTAAGAGGAACACCGGGGAGCTGTTTTTT.

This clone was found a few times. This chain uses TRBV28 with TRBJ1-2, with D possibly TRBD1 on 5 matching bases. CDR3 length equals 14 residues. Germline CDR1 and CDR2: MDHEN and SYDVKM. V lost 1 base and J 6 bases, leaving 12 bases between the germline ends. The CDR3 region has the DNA TGTGCCAGCAGTTTATATGTGACAGCGCATGGCTACACCTTC. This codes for CASSLYVTAHGYTF.

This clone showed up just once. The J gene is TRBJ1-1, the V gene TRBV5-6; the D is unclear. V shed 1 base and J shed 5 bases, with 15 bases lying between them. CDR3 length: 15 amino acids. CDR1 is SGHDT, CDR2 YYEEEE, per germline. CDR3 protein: CASSLLQNFKTEAFF. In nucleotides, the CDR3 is TGTGCCAGCAGCTTGTTACAGAATTTTAAGACTGAAGCTTTCTTT. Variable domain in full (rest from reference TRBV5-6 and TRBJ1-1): DAGVTQSPTHLIKTRGQQVTLRCSPKSGHDTVSWYQQALGQGPQFIFQYYEEEERQRGNFPDRFSGHQFPNYSSELNVNALLLGDSALYLCASSLLQNFKTEAFFGQGTRLTVV.

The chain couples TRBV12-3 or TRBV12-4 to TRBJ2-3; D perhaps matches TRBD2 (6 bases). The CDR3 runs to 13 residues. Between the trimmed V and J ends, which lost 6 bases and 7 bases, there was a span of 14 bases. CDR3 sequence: CASRPRDFNTQYF. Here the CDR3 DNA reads TGTGCCAGCAGGCCGAGGGACTTTAATACGCAGTATTTT.

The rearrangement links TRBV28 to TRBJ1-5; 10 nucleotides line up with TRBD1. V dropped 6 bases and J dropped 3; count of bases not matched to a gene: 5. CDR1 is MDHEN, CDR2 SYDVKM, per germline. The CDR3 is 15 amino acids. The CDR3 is CASRSGTGDNQPQHF. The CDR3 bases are TGTGCCAGCAGAAGCGGGACAGGGGACAATCAGCCCCAGCATTTT. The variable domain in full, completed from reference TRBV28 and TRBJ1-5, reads DVKVTQSSRYLVKRTGEKVFLECVQDMDHENMFWYRQDPGLGLRLIYFSYDVKMKEKGDIPEGYSVSREKKERFSLILESASTNQTSMYLCASRSGTGDNQPQHFGDGTRLSIL.

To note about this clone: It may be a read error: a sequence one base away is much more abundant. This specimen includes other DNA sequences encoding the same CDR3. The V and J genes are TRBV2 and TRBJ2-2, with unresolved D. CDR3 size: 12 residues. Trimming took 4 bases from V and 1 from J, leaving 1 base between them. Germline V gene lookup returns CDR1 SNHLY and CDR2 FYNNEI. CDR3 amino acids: CASSGNTGELFF. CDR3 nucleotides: TGTGCCAGCAGTGGGAACACCGGGGAGCTGTTTTTT.

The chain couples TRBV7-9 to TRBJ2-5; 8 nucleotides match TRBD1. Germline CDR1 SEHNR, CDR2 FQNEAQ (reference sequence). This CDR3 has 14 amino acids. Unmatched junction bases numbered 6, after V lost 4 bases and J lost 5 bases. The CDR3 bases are TGTGCCAGCAGCTGGGACAGGCGAGGGGAGACCCAGTACTTC. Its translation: CASSWDRRGETQYF.

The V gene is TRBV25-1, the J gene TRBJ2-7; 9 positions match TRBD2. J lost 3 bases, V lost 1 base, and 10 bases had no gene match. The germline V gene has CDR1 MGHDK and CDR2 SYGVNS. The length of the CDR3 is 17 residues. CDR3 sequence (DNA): TGTGCCAGCAGTGAATTAGGGATAGCGGGAGATGGCTACGAGCAGTACTTC. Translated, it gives CASSELGIAGDGYEQYF.

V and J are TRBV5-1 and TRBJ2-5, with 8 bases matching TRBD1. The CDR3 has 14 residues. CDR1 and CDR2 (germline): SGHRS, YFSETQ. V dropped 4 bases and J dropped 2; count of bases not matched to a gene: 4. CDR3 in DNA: TGCGCCAGCAGCCCAGGGGGCTGGCAAGAGACCCAGTACTTC. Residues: CASSPGGWQETQYF.

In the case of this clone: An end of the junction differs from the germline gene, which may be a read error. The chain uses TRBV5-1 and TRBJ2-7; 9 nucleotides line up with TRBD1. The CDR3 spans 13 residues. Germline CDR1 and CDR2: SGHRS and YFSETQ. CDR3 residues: CVSSAGQGWEQYF. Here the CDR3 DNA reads TGCGTCAGCAGCGCCGGACAGGGGTGGGAGCAGTACTTC.

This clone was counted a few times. The DNA of the CDR3 is TGCGCCAGCAGCCAAGCGGGGGGCAACACCGGGGAGCTGTTTTTT. Translated: CASSQAGGNTGELFF. The chain combines TRBV4-3 with TRBJ2-2; D is possibly TRBD2 (7 bases). V lost 1 base, J lost 2 bases, and 8 bases lay in between. This CDR3 region has 15 residues. Germline values: CDR1 LGHNA, CDR2 YSLEER.

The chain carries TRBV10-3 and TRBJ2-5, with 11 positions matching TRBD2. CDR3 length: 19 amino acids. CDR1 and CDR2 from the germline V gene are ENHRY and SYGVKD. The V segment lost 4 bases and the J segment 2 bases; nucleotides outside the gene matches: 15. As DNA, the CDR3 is TGTGCCATCAGTGGAGGCTCCCTACTAGCGGGGGAAAATCAAGAGACCCAGTACTTC. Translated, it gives CAISGGSLLAGENQETQYF.

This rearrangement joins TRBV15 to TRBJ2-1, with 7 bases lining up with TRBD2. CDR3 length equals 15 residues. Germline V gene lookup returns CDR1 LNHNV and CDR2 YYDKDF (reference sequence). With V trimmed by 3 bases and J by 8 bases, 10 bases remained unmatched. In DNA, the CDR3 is TGTGCCACCAGCAGGCCCAGTCGGGGGGTGGATGAGCAGTTCTTC. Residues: CATSRPSRGVDEQFF.

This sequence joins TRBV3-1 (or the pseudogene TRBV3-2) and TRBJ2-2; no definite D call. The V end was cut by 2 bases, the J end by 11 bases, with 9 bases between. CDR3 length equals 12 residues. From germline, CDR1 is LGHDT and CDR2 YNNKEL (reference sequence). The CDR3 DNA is TGTGCCAGCAGCCAACTAGGACGTGAGCTGTTTTTT. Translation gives CASSQLGRELFF.

The DNA for the CDR3 is TGTGCCAGCAGCCTCTCGGCTAGCCCGGGTGAGCAGTTCTTC. Amino acid sequence: CASSLSASPGEQFF. This chain joins TRBV4-2 and TRBJ2-1, with D possibly matching TRBD2 (5 bases). Germline-derived CDR1 and CDR2 are LGHNA and YNFKEQ. The CDR3 totals 14 residues. V was trimmed by 4 bases and J by 9 bases, leaving 16 bases between them.

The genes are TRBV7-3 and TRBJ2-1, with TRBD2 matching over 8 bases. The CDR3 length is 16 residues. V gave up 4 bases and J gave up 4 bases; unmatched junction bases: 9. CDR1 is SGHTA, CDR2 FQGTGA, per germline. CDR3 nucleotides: TGTGCCAGCAGCTCAGAAGCGGGAGTGGGGTACAATGAGCAGTTCTTC. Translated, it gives CASSSEAGVGYNEQFF.

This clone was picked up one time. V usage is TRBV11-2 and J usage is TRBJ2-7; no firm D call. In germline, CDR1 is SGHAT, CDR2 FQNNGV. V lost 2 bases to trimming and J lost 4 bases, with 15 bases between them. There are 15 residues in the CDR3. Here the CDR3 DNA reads TGTGCCAGCAGCTTACATAGGGCTCCCGCGTACGAGCAGTACGTC. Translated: CASSLHRAPAYEQYV.

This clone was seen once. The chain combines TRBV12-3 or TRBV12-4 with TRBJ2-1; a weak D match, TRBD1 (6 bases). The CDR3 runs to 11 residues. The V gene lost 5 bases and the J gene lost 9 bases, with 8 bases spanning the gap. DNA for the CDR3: TGTGCCAGCAGTCCACAGGGTGAGCAGTTCTTC. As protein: CASSPQGEQFF.

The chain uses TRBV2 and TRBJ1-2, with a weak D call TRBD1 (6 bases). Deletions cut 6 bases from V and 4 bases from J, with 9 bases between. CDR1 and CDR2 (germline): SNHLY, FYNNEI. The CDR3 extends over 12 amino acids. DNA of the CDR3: TGTGCCAGCAGACGGGACATCTATGGCTACACCTTC. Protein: CASRRDIYGYTF.

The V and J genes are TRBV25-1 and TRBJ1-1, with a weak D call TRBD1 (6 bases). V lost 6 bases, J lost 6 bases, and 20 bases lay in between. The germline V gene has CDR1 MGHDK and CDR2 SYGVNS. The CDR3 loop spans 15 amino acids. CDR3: CASSPLKVQGPEAFF. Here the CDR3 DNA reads TGTGCCAGCAGCCCCCTAAAAGTGCAGGGGCCTGAAGCTTTCTTT.

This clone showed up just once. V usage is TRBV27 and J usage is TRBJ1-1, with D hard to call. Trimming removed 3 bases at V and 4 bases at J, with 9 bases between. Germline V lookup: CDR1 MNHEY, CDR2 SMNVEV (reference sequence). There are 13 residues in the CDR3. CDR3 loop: CASSLWQATEAFF. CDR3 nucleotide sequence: TGTGCCAGCAGTTTGTGGCAGGCCACTGAAGCTTTCTTT.

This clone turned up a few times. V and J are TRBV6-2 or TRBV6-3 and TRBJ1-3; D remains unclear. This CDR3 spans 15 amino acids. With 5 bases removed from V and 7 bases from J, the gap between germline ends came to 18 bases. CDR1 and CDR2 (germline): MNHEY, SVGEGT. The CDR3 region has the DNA TGTGCCAGCAGTGACCCGCGGCTATGGAGTAACACCATATATTTT. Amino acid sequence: CASSDPRLWSNTIYF.

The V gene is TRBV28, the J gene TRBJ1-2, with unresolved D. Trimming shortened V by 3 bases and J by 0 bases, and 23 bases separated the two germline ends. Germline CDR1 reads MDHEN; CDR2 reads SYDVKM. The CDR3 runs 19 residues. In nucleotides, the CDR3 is TGTGCCAGCAGTTTGAGGGATTATTACAGAACCCTACCTAACTATGGCTACACCTTC. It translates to CASSLRDYYRTLPNYGYTF.

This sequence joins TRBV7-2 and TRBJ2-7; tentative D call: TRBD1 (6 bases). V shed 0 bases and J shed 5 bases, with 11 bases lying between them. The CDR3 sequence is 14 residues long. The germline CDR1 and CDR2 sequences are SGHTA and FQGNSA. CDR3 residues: CASSLAGTMDEQYV. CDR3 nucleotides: TGTGCCAGCAGCTTAGCCGGGACAATGGACGAGCAGTACGTC.

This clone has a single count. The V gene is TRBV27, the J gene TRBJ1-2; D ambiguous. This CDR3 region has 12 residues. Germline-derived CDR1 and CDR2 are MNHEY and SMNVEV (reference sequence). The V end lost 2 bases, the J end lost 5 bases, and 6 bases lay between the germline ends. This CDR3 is CASSLDGYGYTF. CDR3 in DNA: TGTGCCAGCAGTTTAGACGGATATGGCTACACCTTC.

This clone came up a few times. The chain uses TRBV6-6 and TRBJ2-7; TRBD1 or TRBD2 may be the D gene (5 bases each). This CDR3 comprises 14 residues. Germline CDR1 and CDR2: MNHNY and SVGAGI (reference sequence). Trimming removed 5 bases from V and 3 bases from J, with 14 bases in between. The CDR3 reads CASSSPGAVYEQYF. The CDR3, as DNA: TGTGCCAGCAGTAGCCCCGGGGCGGTCTACGAGCAGTACTTC.

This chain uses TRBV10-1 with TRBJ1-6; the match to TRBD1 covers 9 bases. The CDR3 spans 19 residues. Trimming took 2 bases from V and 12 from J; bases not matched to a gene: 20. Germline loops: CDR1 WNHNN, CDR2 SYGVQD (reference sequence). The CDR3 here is CASSEGGTGTPNEVEPLHF. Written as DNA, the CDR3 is TGCGCCAGCAGTGAGGGGGGGACAGGGACTCCTAACGAGGTAGAACCCCTCCACTTT.